The next 11 T cell receptor beta chains were all read from a single sample in a study of Ad26.COV2.S vaccination and SARS-CoV-2 variants. Profiling relied on immunoSEQ multiplex PCR, and the TCRdb table lists in-frame clones only, not all of them. The table lists approximately 420,000 clones, roughly 90% of them singletons, with approximately 4% in the top ten. The treatment: roughly 20 received Ad26.COV2.S at low or high dose, single or two shots; 5 received placebo; per-sample allocation not given. Vaccine and placebo recipients were sampled on day 63 after the first injection. Material: peripheral blood, obtained in a trial of Ad26.COV2.S vaccine versus placebo. The receptors shown here come from a person between 18 and 59 years old who received the Ad26.COV2.S COVID-19 vaccine or a placebo.

The rearrangement links TRBV6-5 to TRBJ2-3, with 7 bases fitting TRBD1. Germline assignment: CDR1 MNHEY and CDR2 SVGAGI. This CDR3 comprises 15 residues. Trimming removed 6 bases from V and 1 base from J; junction bases left unmatched: 7. The CDR3 loop reads CASRNRGTGTDTQYF. The CDR3 nucleotides are TGTGCCAGCAGAAACAGGGGAACGGGCACAGATACGCAGTATTTT.

The gene calls are TRBV12-3 or TRBV12-4 and TRBJ1-2; D gene unclear. Deletions cut 6 bases from V and 5 bases from J, with 10 bases between. The CDR3 is made up of 12 amino acids. CDR3 protein: CASRGRKYGYTF. The CDR3 coding sequence is TGTGCCAGCAGGGGCAGAAAATATGGCTACACCTTC.

The chain uses TRBV28 and TRBJ1-1; 8 positions match TRBD1. CDR1 MDHEN and CDR2 SYDVKM come from the germline V gene. CDR3 length: 16 residues. The junction had 16 bases not matched to a gene; V was cut back by 10 bases and J by 3 bases. CDR3 in DNA: TGTGCCACCCGTACTGATCGACAGGGGTTAGACACTGAAGCTTTCTTT. This sequence encodes CATRTDRQGLDTEAFF.

The chain uses TRBV3-1 (or the pseudogene TRBV3-2) and TRBJ2-5; TRBD2 aligns across 11 bases. V lost 6 bases, J lost 2 bases, and 5 bases stayed unmatched. Germline V gives CDR1 LGHDT, CDR2 YNNKEL (reference sequence). The CDR3 is 15 amino acids. CDR3: CASSQRLAGQETQYF. The CDR3 nucleotides read TGTGCCAGCAGTCAGCGACTAGCGGGGCAAGAGACCCAGTACTTC.

This chain uses TRBV5-1 with TRBJ2-7; a weak D match, TRBD1 (6 bases). V was cut by 0 bases and J by 3 bases, with 13 bases left in between. The germline V gene has CDR1 SGHRS and CDR2 YFSETQ. This CDR3 contains 15 residues. CDR3 nucleotides: TGCGCCAGCAGCTTGGCTACGGGGACAAACTACGAGCAGTACTTC. Amino acid sequence: CASSLATGTNYEQYF.

This rearrangement joins TRBV18 to TRBJ1-5; perhaps TRBD1 as D (5 bases). V gave up 2 bases and J gave up 6 bases, with 11 bases separating them. The V gene's germline CDR1 is KGHSH and CDR2 LQKENI. This CDR3 region has 14 residues. The CDR3 DNA reads as TGTGCCAGCTCACCATATTCGGGACCTCAGCCCCAGCATTTT. Translating gives CASSPYSGPQPQHF.

This chain uses TRBV18 with TRBJ1-5; the D is unclear. Per germline, CDR1 KGHSH and CDR2 LQKENI. The V end lost 1 base, the J end lost 0 bases, and 10 bases lay between the germline ends. CDR3 length: 16 amino acids. In DNA form, the CDR3 reads TGTGCCAGCTCACCACAGTCAGGCTTTAGCAATCAGCCCCAGCATTTT. It translates to CASSPQSGFSNQPQHF.

V is TRBV6-1 and J is TRBJ2-5; the D is unclear. V was cut by 1 base and J by 4 bases, with 13 bases left in between. The germline gives CDR1 MNHNS, CDR2 SASEGT. This CDR3 has 15 residues. CDR3 DNA: TGTGCCAGCAGTGAAGGAGTTGGGGAAGCAGAGACCCAGTACTTC. The encoded protein is CASSEGVGEAETQYF.

The chain has TRBV7-8 and TRBJ2-5, with 12 bases aligning to TRBD2. V shed 2 bases, J shed 4 bases, and the junction held 8 bases outside the gene matches. The CDR3 loop spans 17 amino acids. CDR1 is SGHVS, CDR2 FQNEAQ, per germline. The CDR3 nucleotides read TGTGCCAGCAGCTTAAGGGCTAGCGGGGGGGTTTCAGAGACCCAGTACTTC. Residues: CASSLRASGGVSETQYF.

V usage is TRBV7-9 and J usage is TRBJ2-3; 9 nucleotides match TRBD2. V gave up 7 bases and J gave up 1 base; unmatched junction bases: 6. CDR1 and CDR2 from the germline V gene are SEHNR and FQNEAQ (reference sequence). CDR3 length: 15 residues. The CDR3 is CASTMTSGGTDTQYF. Here the CDR3 DNA reads TGTGCCAGCACCATGACTAGCGGAGGCACAGATACGCAGTATTTT.

J is TRBJ2-3 and V is TRBV27; maybe TRBD2 (5 bases). Trimming took off 6 bases at V and 5 bases at J, with 21 bases between the two ends. Germline CDR1 MNHEY, CDR2 SMNVEV (reference sequence). This CDR3 is built from 16 residues. The CDR3 region is CASRPPAAGLEDTQYF. CDR3 DNA sequence: TGTGCCAGCAGGCCCCCCGCGGCGGGCTTGGAAGATACGCAGTATTTT.